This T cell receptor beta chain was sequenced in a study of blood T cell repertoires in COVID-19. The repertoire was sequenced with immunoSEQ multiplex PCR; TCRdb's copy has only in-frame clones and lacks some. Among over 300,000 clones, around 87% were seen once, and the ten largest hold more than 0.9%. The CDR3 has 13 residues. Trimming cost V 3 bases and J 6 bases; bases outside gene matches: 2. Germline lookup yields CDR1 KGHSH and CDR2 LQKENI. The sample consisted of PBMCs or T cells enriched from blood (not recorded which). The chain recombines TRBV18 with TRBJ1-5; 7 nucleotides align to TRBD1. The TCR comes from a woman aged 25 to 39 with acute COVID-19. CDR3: CASSPDRTQPQHF. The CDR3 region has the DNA TGTGCCAGCTCACCGGACAGGACTCAGCCCCAGCATTTT.